This T cell receptor (beta chain) was sequenced during a study of control samples from healthy donors and cancer patients. V was pared by 4 bases and J by 4 bases, with 8 bases between. Germline CDR1 reads SGHAT; CDR2 reads FQNNGV. The CDR3 sequence is 13 residues long. Using immunoSEQ multiplex PCR, the repertoire was profiled, and TCRdb retains in-frame clones only, with some absent. The sample holds around 100,000 clones, roughly 89% seen once. Input material: PBMCs. The genes are TRBV11-2 and TRBJ1-3; D is unclear. This TCR was sampled from a man aged 55 to 69 with lung cancer. CDR3 DNA: TGTGCCAGCAGCTATGAAGCAGGAAACACCATATATTTT. The encoded protein is CASSYEAGNTIYF.